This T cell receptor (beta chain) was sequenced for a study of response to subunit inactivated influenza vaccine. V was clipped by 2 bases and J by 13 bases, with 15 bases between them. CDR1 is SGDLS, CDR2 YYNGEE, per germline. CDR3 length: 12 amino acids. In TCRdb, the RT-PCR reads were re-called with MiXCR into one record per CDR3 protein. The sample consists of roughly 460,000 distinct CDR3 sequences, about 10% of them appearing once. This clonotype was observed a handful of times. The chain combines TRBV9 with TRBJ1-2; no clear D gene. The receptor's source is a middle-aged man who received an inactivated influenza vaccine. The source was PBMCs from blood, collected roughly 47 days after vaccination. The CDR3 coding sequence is TGTGCCAGCAGCGTCGAAAGGGAAACCGGCACCTTC. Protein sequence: CASSVERETGTF.